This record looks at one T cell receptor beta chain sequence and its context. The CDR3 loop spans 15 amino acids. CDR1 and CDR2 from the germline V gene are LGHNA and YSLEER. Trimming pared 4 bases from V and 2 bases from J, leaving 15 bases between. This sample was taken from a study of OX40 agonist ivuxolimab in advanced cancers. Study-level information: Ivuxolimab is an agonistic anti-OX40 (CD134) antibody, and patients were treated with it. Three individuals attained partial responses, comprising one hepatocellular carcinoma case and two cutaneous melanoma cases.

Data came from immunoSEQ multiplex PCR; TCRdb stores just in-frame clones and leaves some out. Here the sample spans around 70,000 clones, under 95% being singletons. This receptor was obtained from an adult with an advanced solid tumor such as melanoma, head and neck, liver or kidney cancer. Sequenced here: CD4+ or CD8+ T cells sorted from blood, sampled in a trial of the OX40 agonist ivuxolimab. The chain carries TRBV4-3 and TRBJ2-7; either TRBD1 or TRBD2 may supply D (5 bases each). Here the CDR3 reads CASSPGLAGTYEQYF. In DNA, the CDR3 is TGCGCCAGCAGCCCTGGCCTAGCAGGGACCTACGAGCAGTACTTC.